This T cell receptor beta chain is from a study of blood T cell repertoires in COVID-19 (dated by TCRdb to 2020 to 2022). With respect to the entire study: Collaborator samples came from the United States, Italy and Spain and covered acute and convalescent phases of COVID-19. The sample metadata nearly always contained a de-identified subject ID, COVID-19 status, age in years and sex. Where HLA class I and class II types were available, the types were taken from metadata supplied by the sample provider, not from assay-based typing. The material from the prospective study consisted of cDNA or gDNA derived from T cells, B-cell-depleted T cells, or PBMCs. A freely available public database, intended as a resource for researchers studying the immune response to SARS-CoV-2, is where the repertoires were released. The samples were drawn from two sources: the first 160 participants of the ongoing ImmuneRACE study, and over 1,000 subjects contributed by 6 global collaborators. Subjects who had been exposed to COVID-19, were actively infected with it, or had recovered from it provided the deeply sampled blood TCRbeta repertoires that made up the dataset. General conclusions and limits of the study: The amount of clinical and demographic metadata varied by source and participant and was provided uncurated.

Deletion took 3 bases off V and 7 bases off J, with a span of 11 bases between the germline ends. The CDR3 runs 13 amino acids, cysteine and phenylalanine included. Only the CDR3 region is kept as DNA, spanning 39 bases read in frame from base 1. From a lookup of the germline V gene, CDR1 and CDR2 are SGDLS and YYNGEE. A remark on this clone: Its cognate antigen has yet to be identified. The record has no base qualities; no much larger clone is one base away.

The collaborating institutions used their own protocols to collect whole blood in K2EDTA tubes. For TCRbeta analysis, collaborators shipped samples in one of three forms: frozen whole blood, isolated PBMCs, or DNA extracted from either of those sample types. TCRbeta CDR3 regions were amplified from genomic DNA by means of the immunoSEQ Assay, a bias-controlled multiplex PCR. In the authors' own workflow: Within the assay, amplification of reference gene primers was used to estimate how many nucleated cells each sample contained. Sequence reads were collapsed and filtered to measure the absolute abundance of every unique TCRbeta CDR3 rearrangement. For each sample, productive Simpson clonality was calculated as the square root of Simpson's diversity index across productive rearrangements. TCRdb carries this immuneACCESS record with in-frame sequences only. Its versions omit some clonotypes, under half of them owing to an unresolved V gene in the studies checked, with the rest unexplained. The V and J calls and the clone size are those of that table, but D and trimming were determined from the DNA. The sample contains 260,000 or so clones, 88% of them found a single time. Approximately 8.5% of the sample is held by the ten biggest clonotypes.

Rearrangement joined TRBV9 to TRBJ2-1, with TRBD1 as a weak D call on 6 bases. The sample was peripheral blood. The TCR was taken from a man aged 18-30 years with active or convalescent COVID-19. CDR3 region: CASSGRGKNEQFF. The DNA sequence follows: TGTGCCAGCAGCGGCAGGGGAAAAAATGAGCAGTTCTTC. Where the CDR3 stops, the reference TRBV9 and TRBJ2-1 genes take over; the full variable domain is DSGVTQTPKHLITATGQRVTLRCSPRSGDLSVYWYQQSLDQGLQFLIQYYNGEERAKGNILERFSAQQFPDLHSELNLSSLELGDSALYFCASSGRGKNEQFFGPGTRLTVL.